The rows below give T cell receptor beta chains drawn from one sample of a study of T cell changes during pregnancy in multiple sclerosis. The protocol was immunoSEQ multiplex PCR, while the TCRdb copy is restricted to in-frame clones and leaves out a portion. The sample carries 30,000 to 45,000 clones, about 92% recorded once. The sequenced sample was CD8+ T cells from peripheral blood mononuclear cells, obtained before pregnancy. All receptors derive from a female donor with multiple sclerosis, enrolled in a pregnancy study. Both conserved end residues are trimmed from each CDR3. Each record gives: J gene, clone size, V gene, CDR3 protein. Some rows mark clone size as missing; the rest say once, few, many or name a class of expanded clone.

>TRBJ2-6|.|TRBV13
ASSFFRRGANVLT
>TRBJ2-1|.|TRBV28
ASRGLAGGEQF
>TRBJ1-1|.|TRBV7-2
ASSLAGGNTEAF
>TRBJ2-7|.|TRBV9
ASSVDLAGGQRQY
>TRBJ2-1|.|TRBV9
ASSPTSGGYNEQF
>TRBJ2-7|.|TRBV13
ASSLSRGPFHEQY
>.|.|TRBV2
ASSETGSYEQY
>TRBJ1-5|.|TRBV6-1
ASSERPQGVKNQPQH
>TRBJ2-3|.|TRBV7-6
ASSPPGGIEGDTQY
>TRBJ2-1|.|TRBV5-1
ASSLALAGGQYNEQF
>TRBJ1-1|few|TRBV5-6
ASSLQNMNTEAF
>.|once|TRBV4-1
ASSRGLGYEQY
>TRBJ2-3|.|TRBV10-3
AIAGQGGREDTQY
>TRBJ1-4|.|TRBV6-1
AVITGRLNEKLF
>TRBJ2-1|.|TRBV13
ASSLGSGGSEQF
>TRBJ1-2|.|TRBV27
ASSLGGNYRKGYT
>TRBJ2-7|.|TRBV7-7
ASSRIKGASYEQY
>TRBJ2-1|.|TRBV4-1
ASSQEREGGRGQF
>TRBJ2-1|.|TRBV5-4
ASSTPEGVAYNEQF
>TRBJ2-1|.|TRBV29-1
SVRTSGGDSYNEQF
>TRBJ2-1|.|TRBV9
ASSGQTGIHNEQF
>TRBJ2-2|.|TRBV9
ASRDIITGELF
>TRBJ2-7|.|TRBV6-5
ASSYGRGILYEQY
>TRBJ2-3|.|TRBV9
ASSGPLLRDTQY
>TRBJ1-1|.|TRBV27
ASSSWTGGTEAF
>TRBJ1-1|.|TRBV7-3
ASSLLTGMNTEAF
>TRBJ2-7|.|TRBV4-2
ASSTFGGAYEQY
>TRBJ1-4|.|TRBV7-8
ASSLAGLSGVANEKLF
>TRBJ1-2|.|TRBV7-9
ASSPPGNYGYT
>TRBJ1-2|.|TRBV9
ASSSRQAIYGYT
>TRBJ1-3|.|TRBV21-1
ASSLKSGQLSGNTIY
>TRBJ1-5|once|TRBV15
ATSIHRVGNQPQH
>TRBJ1-3|.|TRBV28
ASSLATGYGNTIY